This TCR beta chain was profiled in a study of regulatory T cells in long-lasting Graves disease. Whole-study findings and limits: The persistent group shared 2,741 public clonotypes, more than the roughly 970 shared by new patients.

The authors built TCR beta libraries using iRepertoire HTBI primers and Arm-PCR of CDR3 regions. From the multiplex PCR reads, TCRdb called clonotypes with MiXCR, one entry per CDR3 protein. The sample lists approximately 400,000 distinct CDR3 sequences, roughly 20% occurring once. This clonotype was seen a few times. Antigen specificity is unknown. The CDR3 totals 15 residues. With V trimmed by 4 bases and J by 0 bases, 5 bases remained unmatched. Germline loops: CDR1 LGHDT, CDR2 YNNKEL (reference sequence). Time point of the sample: persistent/refractory GD, antithyroid drugs over 5 years with positive TRAb. RNA extracted from PBMCs served as the sequencing template.

The chain recombines TRBV3-1 with TRBJ2-7; 8 bases fit TRBD2. The clonotype was recovered from a female donor with Graves disease. The material was peripheral blood mononuclear cells (PBMCs), obtained when the disease was refractory, from a patient treated with antithyroid drugs. The CDR3: CASSPIGGASYEQYF. DNA of the CDR3: TGTGCCAGCAGCCCAATCGGGGGGGCCTCCTACGAGCAGTACTTC.